This T cell receptor beta chain is from a study of identical twins (dated by TCRdb to about 2016). Concerning the study at large: To test whether fetal clonotypes persist, this study deep-sequenced TCR alpha and beta repertoires from monozygotic twins, from unrelated adults of various ages, and from cord blood. To rule out contamination, replicate twin experiments were performed at different times with different library preparation protocols.

Every donor was a healthy Caucasian. Three pairs of female monozygotic twins, all aged about 18 to 29 years, were included in the twin cohort. CD4+ and CD8+ T cell populations were isolated with positive isolation kits from Invitrogen. Points the paper makes about the study in general: The excess sharing between twins in beta out-of-frame sequences was weaker because fewer shared sequences reduced the signal-to-noise ratio. Invariant T cells such as MAIT and iNKT could partly confound zero-insertion analyses, although diverse VJ usage argued against such confounding for most clonotypes. Recombination models systematically underestimated out-of-frame TCR alpha sharing in monozygotic twins but agreed with sharing between unrelated individuals. Conclusions relied on cross-sectional statistical analysis, since the same donors could not be followed over many years. Fewer insertions were carried by abundant cord blood beta clonotypes; a weaker similar trend was observed in young adult naive repertoires, while no such trend was observed in memory repertoires. Compared with coincidental sharing between unrelated individuals, out-of-frame TCR alpha sequences shared between twins had an excess of sequences with low generation probability.

From the cysteine up to the phenylalanine, the CDR3 has a length of 15 residues. Only CDR3 DNA remains: 45 bases, in frame from the first base. The trim is 1 base for V and 2 bases for J, with a gap of 11 bases between the germline ends. CDR1 and CDR2 are read off the germline V gene as SGHRS and YFSETQ. Comment on this clonotype: The clone's antigen remains unknown. One base away there is no much larger clone; base qualities are not given.

The library was generated by 5' RACE. The listed sequencing device is Illumina HiSeq 2000. A universal primer binding site was introduced by template switching, and a unique molecular identifier was present in the final cDNA, enabling accurate counting of TCR cDNA molecules. Specific primers in the conserved constant-segment region were used to synthesize first-strand cDNA for TCR alpha and beta chains. To control for contamination, every cDNA library carried two barcodes: a SMART-Mk sample barcode plus Illumina barcodes. TruSeq adapter sequences along with Illumina sample barcodes were introduced in two successive PCR steps. The TCR alpha and beta cDNA libraries were sequenced on the Illumina HiSeq platform using custom primers. On the authors' methods: MiGEC processed the raw reads to extract unique molecular identifiers, while MiXCR was used to determine the CDR3 positions. Recombination models were inferred per individual with the repgenHMM and IGoR tools using an EM algorithm. The tcR package in R was used for shared clonotype analysis, with sharing normalized by the product of cloneset sizes. To study raw recombination without the effects of thymic and clonal selection, out-of-frame nonproductive sequences were analyzed. The public reads were run again by TCRdb, first through fastp at Q25 and then through MiXCR, and only productive beta chains were kept. A single entry per CDR3 protein holds the most common genes and DNA from its merged rows. The V and J calls here are based on TCRdb, not the publication. This sample has some 460,000 distinct CDR3 sequences in its table, and 12% to 15% of those were observed once. The top ten hold approximately 0.52% of the sample.

These same records also appear under a second study, on yellow fever vaccine responses in identical twins. Per the second study: According to the authors, the vaccine-induced T cell response in identical twins seemed to be partly convergent and partly specific to each individual. In identical twins, the study followed T cell clones that responded to the vaccine with precision.

This TCR was sampled from a woman aged 18-29 years in good health. This chain joins TRBV5-1 to TRBJ2-3, with no confidently assigned D gene. Material for sequencing was CD4+ T cells sorted from blood. The CDR3 region: CASSLYGGPTDTQYF. The bases read TGCGCCAGCAGCTTGTATGGTGGCCCCACAGATACGCAGTATTTT.